The clone carrying this TCR beta chain occurred a few times. What it recognizes is unknown. This entry is derived from a study of Ad26.COV2.S vaccination and SARS-CoV-2 variants. Across the whole study: Ad26.COV2.S given intramuscularly, once or twice 56 days apart. Findings and caveats of the study: Vaccinees reportedly had broad spike-specific CD8+ and CD4+ T cell responses.

Using immunoSEQ multiplex PCR, the repertoire was profiled, and TCRdb retains in-frame clones only, with some absent. The sample comprises 400,000 to 450,000 clones, about nine tenths of which are singletons, and about 12% rests with the top ten. V lost 0 bases and J lost 4, with 10 bases in between. CDR3 length: 14 residues. The V gene's germline CDR1 is SGHRS and CDR2 YFSETQ. The treatment: some 20 received Ad26.COV2.S at low or high dose, single or two shots; a few received placebo; per-sample allocation not given. The samples were gathered on day 63 after the first injection of vaccine or placebo. Spike of the Wuhan-strain SARS-CoV-2 was expressed by an Ad26 vector, which formed the vaccine.

The sequencing used peripheral blood, collected in a trial of Ad26.COV2.S vaccine versus placebo. The genes are TRBV5-1 and TRBJ1-2; tentative D call: TRBD1 (5 bases). This clonotype was sampled from a person between 18 and 60 years old who received the Ad26.COV2.S COVID-19 vaccine or a placebo. CDR3 bases: TGCGCCAGCAGCTTGGGGGGCGAATTCTATGGCTACACCTTC. This sequence encodes CASSLGGEFYGYTF.